This T cell receptor (beta chain) was captured in a study of blood T cell repertoires in COVID-19. Study at large: Some COVID-19 samples were acute and others convalescent; all came from the United States, Italy and Spain.

Sequenced by immunoSEQ multiplex PCR; TCRdb stores in-frame clones only, minus some. The sample records about 380,000 clones, over 75% being singletons. Participants were aged roughly 18 to 89 years, lived in about two dozen US areas, and enrolled virtually. Cohorts were assigned according to the clinical history that participants reported. The germline gives CDR1 SNHLY, CDR2 FYNNEI. V trimming: 11 bases; J trimming: 0 bases; junction bases outside the gene matches: 5. This CDR3 has 14 amino acids. This rearrangement joins TRBV2 to TRBJ1-3; 9 bases line up with TRBD1. The receptor was isolated from a woman in her 30s who had recovered from COVID-19. The sequencing input was PBMCs or T cells enriched from blood (not recorded which). Here the CDR3 reads CAGGTGSSGNTIYF. CDR3 coding DNA: TGTGCCGGCGGGACAGGGAGCTCTGGAAACACCATATATTTT.